A single sample is the source of the 8 T cell receptor beta chains below, sequenced in a study of CD8+ T cells in alopecia areata. RNA was isolated and reverse transcribed to cDNA, the sequencing template. Assay used: immunoSEQ multiplex PCR; TCRdb lists only in-frame clones, some missing. The sample contains some 110,000 clones, none of them singletons. Sequencing was carried out using lesional skin. These receptors were taken from a C3H/HeJ mouse with alopecia areata. The strain's MHC haplotype is H2-k.

To note about this clone: The gene names given are mouse names. The CDR3 is cut off 4 residues early in the read; its end comes from the germline J gene. This chain joins TRBV31 and TRBJ1-2, with 8 bases fitting TRBD1. Germline trimming cut 1 base from V and 4 bases from J; bases unmatched to any gene: 2. The germline V gene has CDR1 GKSSPN and CDR2 SITVG. The CDR3 spans 13 residues. The part of the CDR3 DNA that was read is TGTGCCTGGAGTCCAGGGGGCGGCTCC. Translating gives CAWSPGGGS. The whole CDR3 sequence is CAWSPGGGSDYTF.

This clone was counted only a few times. The genes and germline here are from mouse. The CDR3 end falls 4 residues outside the read, so it is completed with the germline J gene. This chain connects TRBV19 to TRBJ2-1, with 7 nucleotides matching TRBD1. Germline trimming cut 6 bases from V and 3 bases from J; bases unmatched to any gene: 6. The germline V gene has CDR1 FNHDT and CDR2 SITEND (reference sequence). The CDR3 has 14 residues. The part of the CDR3 DNA that was read is TGTGCCAGCACCTCCGGGACAGTCTATGCT. It encodes CASTSGTVYA. The whole CDR3 reads CASTSGTVYAEQFF.

This clone has only a few counts. Gene names are the mouse ones. Sequencing ends 4 residues short of the CDR3 end; the germline J gene provides the rest. The V gene is TRBV13-3, the J gene TRBJ2-5; 9 bases map to TRBD1. The germline gives CDR1 NNHDY, CDR2 SYVADS. This CDR3 comprises 15 residues. The CDR3 spells CASSDRTGETDTQYF. The DNA read from the CDR3 is TGTGCCAGCAGTGATCGGACAGGGGAAACAGAC. The full variable domain, completed using reference TRBV13-3 and TRBJ2-5, is EAAVTQSPRSKVAVTGGKVTLSCHQTNNHDYMYWYRQDTGHGLRLIHYSYVADSTEKGDIPDGYKASRPSQENFSLILELASLSQTAVYFCASSDRTGETDTQYFGPGTRLLVL.

Comments on this clone: Gene names refer to mouse genes. Sequencing ends 4 residues short of the CDR3 end; the germline J gene provides the rest. The rearrangement joins TRBV19 to TRBJ2-5; a weak D match, TRBD1 (6 bases). This CDR3 contains 14 residues. In germline, CDR1 is FNHDT, CDR2 SITEND (reference sequence). CDR3 sequence reads: CASSPLLQGDTQYF. CDR3 DNA, as far as it was read: TGTGCCAGCAGTCCCCTTCTACAGGGAGAC.

This clone was counted between two and nine times. These gene names are mouse names. The CDR3 end is not reached by the read, which stops 4 residues before it; the germline J gene fills it in. The chain uses TRBV1 and TRBJ1-1, with 7 positions matching TRBD1. The CDR3 is made up of 16 amino acids. The V gene's germline CDR1 is NSQYPW and CDR2 LRSPGD (reference sequence). The junction had 8 bases not matched to a gene; V was cut back by 3 bases and J by 1 base. Incomplete CDR3 DNA: TGCACCTGCAGTGCGCCCCGAGCAGGGGGGAACACA. Translating gives CTCSAPRAGGNT. The complete CDR3 sequence is CTCSAPRAGGNTEVFF.

This clone has a handful of counts. The gene symbols are mouse symbols. The covered CDR3 bases are TGTGCCAGCAGTACCGACACCATTTCCAACGAA. As protein: CASSTDTISNE. The complete CDR3 sequence is CASSTDTISNERLFF. The chain is built from TRBV13-3 and TRBJ1-4; D is unresolved. The read terminates 4 residues before the CDR3 end, so the remaining end is supplied by the germline J gene. Trimming cost V 4 bases and J 0 bases, with 10 bases left between them. From germline, CDR1 is NNHDY and CDR2 SYVADS. The CDR3 is made up of 15 amino acids.

As concerns this clone: Gene names are the mouse ones. The CDR3 end falls 4 residues outside the read, so it is completed with the germline J gene. The chain is built from TRBV13-3 and TRBJ2-3; 9 positions agree with TRBD1. V gave up 6 bases and J gave up 1 base; unmatched junction bases: 3. The germline CDR1 and CDR2 sequences are NNHDY and SYVADS. The CDR3 totals 14 residues. This CDR3 is CASNNRGRAETLYF. Incomplete CDR3 DNA: TGTGCCAGCAACAACAGGGGGCGTGCAGAA.

This clone has a handful of counts. Gene names refer to mouse genes. The sequence runs out 4 residues before the end of the CDR3; the remainder is reconstructed from the germline J gene. V and J are TRBV1 and TRBJ1-1, with 12 nucleotides matching TRBD1. This CDR3 is built from 16 residues. With V trimmed by 1 base and J by 3 bases, 3 bases remained unmatched. Per the germline V gene, CDR1 is NSQYPW and CDR2 is LRSPGD (reference sequence). CDR3 sequence: CTCSAGDRGRDTEVFF. CDR3 DNA, as far as it was read: TGCACCTGCAGTGCAGGGGACAGGGGGCGAGACACA. The whole variable domain, filled in from reference TRBV1 and TRBJ1-1, reads VTLLEQNPRWRLVPRGQAVNLRCILKNSQYPWMSWYQQDLQKQLQWLFTLRSPGDKEVKSLPGADYLATRVTDTELRLQVANMSQGRTLYCTCSAGDRGRDTEVFFGKGTRLTVV.